The 7 T cell receptor beta chains below come from one sample, sequenced in a study of T-cell memory formation after mild COVID-19. TCRdb re-derived calls from the 5' RACE reads in MiXCR, one entry per CDR3 protein. The sample has under 110,000 distinct CDR3 sequences; 15% to 20% are singletons. The material sequenced was PBMCs or a T cell subset sorted from them (not recorded which). All receptors derive from an adult woman who had mild COVID-19 (a few samples of this study predate the infection). Cell type and time point are not known.

The chain has TRBV12-3 or TRBV12-4 and TRBJ2-7; 8 nucleotides align to TRBD1. The CDR3 runs to 12 residues. V trimming: 8 bases; J trimming: 6 bases; junction bases outside the gene matches: 6. The CDR3 nucleotides read TGTGCCAGCCGGATGACAGGGGCCGAGCAGTACTTC. Amino acid sequence: CASRMTGAEQYF.

V is TRBV10-3 and J is TRBJ1-5; maybe TRBD1 (5 bases). Looked up from germline, CDR1 is ENHRY and CDR2 is SYGVKD. This CDR3 spans 15 amino acids. V lost 2 bases and J lost 6, with 14 bases in between. The CDR3 spells CAISEGGNLGQPQHF. The CDR3 bases are TGTGCCATCAGTGAGGGGGGGAACCTCGGTCAGCCCCAGCATTTT.

V usage is TRBV3-1 and J usage is TRBJ2-3, with D maybe TRBD1 (5 bases). Germline V gene lookup returns CDR1 LGHDT and CDR2 YNNKEL (reference sequence). The CDR3 covers 17 residues. The ends were cut back, 1 base at V and 2 bases at J, with 16 bases in the middle. CDR3 in DNA: TGTGCCAGCAGCCAAGTACCCAGGGTAGGGTACACAGATACGCAGTATTTT. Amino acid sequence: CASSQVPRVGYTDTQYF.

The genes are TRBV7-9 and TRBJ2-7; weak D call: TRBD2 (6 bases). There are 15 residues in the CDR3. V was clipped by 5 bases and J by 2 bases, with 16 bases between them. The germline V gene encodes CDR1 SEHNR and CDR2 FQNEAQ (reference sequence). The chain's CDR3 is CASSHRDFLPYEQYF. The CDR3 DNA is TGTGCCAGCAGCCACCGGGACTTTCTCCCCTACGAGCAGTACTTC.

The V gene is TRBV25-1, the J gene TRBJ1-2; tentatively, D is TRBD1 (6 bases). The V gene lost 5 bases and the J gene lost 8 bases, with 15 bases spanning the gap. Germline V gene data show CDR1 as MGHDK and CDR2 as SYGVNS. The length of the CDR3 is 13 residues. CDR3 protein: CASSPTWTVGYTF. In DNA, the CDR3 is TGTGCCAGCAGTCCTACTTGGACAGTAGGCTACACCTTC.

The chain has TRBV9 and TRBJ2-3; D is unclear. There are 14 residues in the CDR3. From germline, CDR1 is SGDLS and CDR2 YYNGEE. With 0 bases removed from V and 0 bases from J, the gap between germline ends came to 5 bases. The CDR3 DNA sequence: TGTGCCAGCAGCGTAGGTTGGAGCACAGATACGCAGTATTTT. Translating it yields CASSVGWSTDTQYF. The full variable domain, completed using reference TRBV9 and TRBJ2-3, is DSGVTQTPKHLITATGQRVTLRCSPRSGDLSVYWYQQSLDQGLQFLIQYYNGEERAKGNILERFSAQQFPDLHSELNLSSLELGDSALYFCASSVGWSTDTQYFGPGTRLTVL.

This clonotype has just a few counts. The chain recombines TRBV10-3 with TRBJ1-1; 7 bases line up with TRBD1. With 4 bases clipped from V and 0 bases from J, the junction kept 2 bases outside the gene matches. The CDR3 extends over 14 amino acids. Germline V lookup: CDR1 ENHRY, CDR2 SYGVKD. The CDR3 sequence: CAISGGQMNTEAFF. For the CDR3, the DNA is TGTGCCATCAGTGGGGGACAGATGAACACTGAAGCTTTCTTT.